The entry that follows covers one T cell receptor beta chain sequence. Its target antigen remains unknown. Base qualities are missing; no much larger clone stands one base away. Two rounds of multiplex PCR were used to amplify the TCR beta CDR3 region from genomic DNA. In the first PCR round, primers specific to each TRBV and TRBJ gene were used, and the primer sequences were filed in Chinese patent CN105087789A. Universal primers were used in the second round of PCR. The Roche High Pure PCR Template Preparation Kit was used to extract genomic DNA from frozen PBMCs. Libraries were sequenced paired-end with 151 bp reads on an Illumina HiSeq 3000. For the original study's pipeline: CutAdapt was used to remove raw reads lacking the multiplex PCR primer sequences. Using PEAR, the high-quality paired reads were merged into contigs. MiXCR assigned TRB V, D and J gene segments to each contig by aligning to reference sequences. CDR3 sequences were clustered by base quality and sequence similarity to remove sequencing errors. Shannon entropy normalized by the natural log of productive TCR sequence number was used as the measure of diversity. Clonality was defined as one minus Shannon entropy divided by the natural log of the number of unique clonotypes. Using the Youden index from ROC curves, the researchers picked the repertoire-metric cut-offs for progression-free survival, and all analyses were carried out in R 3.5.3. TCRdb trimmed the raw reads at Q25, called clones with MiXCR and kept productive beta chains. Entries are consolidated by CDR3 protein sequence, retaining the most common genes and DNA. The authors' filters were not applied to this entry. Across this sample there are over 20,000 distinct CDR3 sequences, with under 40% seen only once. The ten largest clones add up to 62% of the sample.

A history of other malignancies or of prior chemotherapy or radiotherapy was absent in all patients, and node-negative disease was shown on CT and PET/CT in all patients. Around 6 milliliters of peripheral venous blood were drawn into EDTA tubes at each of two time points. Ficoll-Paque Plus density-gradient centrifugation was used to isolate PBMCs. Right after collection, samples were kept at -80 degrees C until analysis. The data were obtained in a study of prognosis after radiotherapy for stage I lung cancer (dated by TCRdb to the early 2020s). Looking at the study overall: Between early 2018 and January 2019, fewer than 20 stage I NSCLC patients were enrolled in Nanjing, China. About 5 patients had oligometastatic NSCLC after their primary tumor was surgically resected, and approximately 13 patients had newly diagnosed primary stage I lung tumors. Every patient was regarded as medically inoperable, because of comorbidities in eleven to twelve cases and refusal of surgery in 7 cases. The cohort was made up of about a dozen men and over 5 women, with a median age of roughly 79 years and an age range of roughly 50 to 95 years. Squamous cell carcinoma histology was identified in several patients, and adenocarcinoma histology was identified in eleven to twelve patients. Using image-guided IMRT or VMAT, SBRT was delivered in 3 to 5 fractions at a biologically effective dose of at least 100 Gy. In every patient, SBRT was given without any concurrent therapy. Distant metastases were developed by four of the 19 patients after SBRT, at a median of around seven months, whereas no significant progression was observed in the other 15 patients. Peripheral blood TCR beta repertoires were profiled in stage I NSCLC patients before and after stereotactic body radiotherapy, and the study then linked these repertoires to distant failure. For each of the roughly 19 patients, one blood sample was taken before SBRT and one after, so the study sequenced about 38 samples in total.

Broader findings and caveats from the paper: Post-SBRT Shannon entropy and its change from baseline were lower in patients who developed distant metastases; baseline Shannon entropy was not associated with metastases. Unique TCR clone counts fell after SBRT (median approximately 10,000 before versus 6,500 to 7,500 after; Wilcoxon paired P=0.011). Tumor specificity of expanded TCR clones was not determined. TRBV and TRBJ usage frequencies reportedly varied with metastasis status, involving two V genes at baseline and 8 or 9 V and two J genes after SBRT. Limitations of the study included a small cohort and short follow-up, and the study findings need independent validation. None of the reported P values were adjusted for multiple comparisons.

The germline V gene specifies SGHNT as CDR1 and YENEEA as CDR2. The CDR3 runs 13 residues from the cysteine to the valine. Here the CDR3 DNA is all that survives: 39 bases in frame from base 1. V lost 0 bases and J lost 2 bases; the stretch between them is 5 bases long. Specimen: PBMCs, collected before or after stereotactic body radiation therapy (not recorded which). This receptor was obtained from a donor aged 50 or older with non-small cell lung cancer. The V and J segments used are TRBV11-3 and TRBJ2-7, with the D segment identity uncertain. This receptor carries the CDR3 CASSLDEPYEQYV. Read as DNA, the sequence is TGTGCCAGCAGCTTAGATGAACCCTACGAGCAGTACGTC.